Presented here are 21 T cell receptor beta chains from one specimen sequenced in a study of blood T cell repertoires in COVID-19. Clones were sequenced by immunoSEQ multiplex PCR, and TCRdb holds only the in-frame ones, with some missing. The sample has 130,000 or so clones; roughly 84% are singletons. Material: peripheral blood. The receptors were sampled from a woman aged 60-75 years with acute or convalescent COVID-19.

This chain joins TRBV5-1 and TRBJ2-2; D may be TRBD1 (5 bases). Trimming pared 2 bases from V and 3 bases from J, leaving 11 bases between. The germline CDR1 and CDR2 sequences are SGHRS and YFSETQ. The CDR3 has 15 residues. CDR3 amino acids: CASSLEGADTGELFF. As DNA, the CDR3 is TGCGCCAGCAGCTTAGAAGGGGCGGACACCGGGGAGCTGTTTTTT.

The V gene is TRBV6-5, the J gene TRBJ1-5; no clear D. CDR1 and CDR2 from the germline V gene are MNHEY and SVGAGI. This CDR3 is 13 amino acids long. Trimming left V 6 bases short and J 7 bases short, with 13 bases between. The DNA for the CDR3 is TGTGCCAGCAGAAGAGACAATGGCCAGCCCCAGCATTTT. Translation: CASRRDNGQPQHF.

The chain combines TRBV5-8 with TRBJ2-7; D remains ambiguous. The germline V gene encodes CDR1 SGHTS and CDR2 YDEGEE. This CDR3 comprises 16 residues. Trimming took off 0 bases at V and 1 base at J, with 14 bases between the two ends. CDR3 in DNA: TGTGCCAGCAGCTTGGTTTCCGGGTTTTGGTCCTACGAGCAGTACTTC. Translating it yields CASSLVSGFWSYEQYF.

The chain is built from TRBV7-2 and TRBJ1-3; 12 nucleotides align to TRBD1. Germline V gene data show CDR1 as SGHTA and CDR2 as FQGNSA. Germline trimming cut 4 bases from V and 2 bases from J; bases unmatched to any gene: 3. The length of the CDR3 is 16 residues. CDR3 in DNA: TGTGCCAGCAGCTCGGGACAGGGGGCGCCTGGAAACACCATATATTTT. Its protein product is CASSSGQGAPGNTIYF.

The chain recombines TRBV7-9 with TRBJ1-2, with D hard to call. Germline V CDR1 and CDR2: SEHNR, FQNEAQ (reference sequence). This CDR3 is 17 amino acids long. V gave up 5 bases and J gave up 2 bases, with 21 bases separating them. CDR3 in amino acids: CASSHPRSSLSNYGYTF. For the CDR3, the DNA is TGTGCCAGCAGCCATCCACGGAGCTCCCTGTCAAACTATGGCTACACCTTC.

The V gene is TRBV6-2 or TRBV6-3, the J gene TRBJ1-5; D is unclear. Trimming took off 6 bases at V and 0 bases at J, with 18 bases between the two ends. Germline V gene lookup returns CDR1 MNHEY and CDR2 SVGEGT. This CDR3 has 17 residues. Here the CDR3 reads CASSHPLGRDSNQPQHF. Written as DNA, the CDR3 is TGTGCCAGCAGCCACCCACTAGGGCGGGATAGCAATCAGCCCCAGCATTTT.

This chain links TRBV7-3 with TRBJ1-1; D possibly corresponds to TRBD1 (6 bases). Germline CDR1 is SGHTA and CDR2 is FQGTGA. Deletions cut 6 bases from V and 4 bases from J, with 18 bases between. This CDR3 is built from 15 residues. The CDR3 DNA follows: TGTGCCAGCAGACCCTCGGGGGGCCGGTCCACTGAAGCTTTCTTT. Its protein is CASRPSGGRSTEAFF.

The gene calls are TRBV9 and TRBJ1-3; D possibly corresponds to TRBD1 (5 bases). Trimming shortened V by 0 bases and J by 0 bases, and 13 bases separated the two germline ends. The CDR3 consists of 17 residues. The germline CDR1 and CDR2 sequences are SGDLS and YYNGEE. The CDR3 here is CASSVVGGPGSGNTIYF. The CDR3 DNA reads TGTGCCAGCAGCGTAGTGGGGGGACCGGGCTCTGGAAACACCATATATTTT.

This clone appeared a single time. The CDR3 bases are TGTGCCACCAGCAGAGAGGGGCGCGGAGGGACAGATACGCAGTATTTT. It specifies CATSREGRGGTDTQYF. This sequence joins TRBV15 and TRBJ2-3; D may be TRBD2 (6 bases). With 0 bases removed from V and 3 bases from J, the gap between germline ends came to 13 bases. The CDR3 length is 16 residues. Germline CDR1 reads LNHNV; CDR2 reads YYDKDF (reference sequence). The full variable domain, its missing parts supplied by reference TRBV15 and TRBJ2-3, is DAMVIQNPRYQVTQFGKPVTLSCSQTLNHNVMYWYQQKSSQAPKLLFHYYDKDFNNEADTPDNFQSRRPNTSFCFLDIRSPGLGDTAMYLCATSREGRGGTDTQYFGPGTRLTVL.

The rearrangement joins TRBV10-1 to TRBJ2-3, with TRBD2 identical over 9 bases. Per germline, CDR1 WNHNN and CDR2 SYGVQD (reference sequence). The CDR3 consists of 14 residues. V dropped 8 bases and J dropped 2; count of bases not matched to a gene: 5. CDR3 nucleotide sequence: TGCGCCAGCGCGGCGGGGGGGCTCACAGATACGCAGTATTTT. Translating gives CASAAGGLTDTQYF.

The chain recombines TRBV27 with TRBJ1-1; TRBD1 might be the D (6 bases). The CDR3 consists of 15 residues. The V gene lost 3 bases and the J gene lost 0 bases, with 11 bases spanning the gap. Germline values: CDR1 MNHEY, CDR2 SMNVEV (reference sequence). The CDR3 sequence: CASSFQGPMNTEAFF. For the CDR3, the DNA is TGTGCCAGCAGTTTCCAGGGGCCCATGAACACTGAAGCTTTCTTT.

This sequence joins TRBV6-1 and TRBJ2-7, with TRBD1 as a possible D gene (5 bases). Deletions cut 3 bases from V and 7 bases from J, with 22 bases between. The germline gives CDR1 MNHNS, CDR2 SASEGT. The CDR3 spans 16 residues. The CDR3 DNA follows: TGTGCCAGCAGTGACTGGACAACCCCTACACCCCTGGAGCAGTACTTC. It is translated as CASSDWTTPTPLEQYF.

This clone is a singleton in its sample. The V call is TRBV7-9, the J call TRBJ1-1; TRBD1 might be the D (5 bases). CDR1 and CDR2 from the germline V gene are SEHNR and FQNEAQ (reference sequence). Trimming pared 3 bases from V and 1 base from J, leaving 12 bases between. The CDR3 consists of 15 residues. In DNA, the CDR3 is TGTGCCAGCAGCTTGGCGGGACTCAGGAACACTGAAGCTTTCTTT. Translation: CASSLAGLRNTEAFF. The full variable domain, its missing parts supplied by reference TRBV7-9 and TRBJ1-1, is DTGVSQNPRHKITKRGQNVTFRCDPISEHNRLYWYRQTLGQGPEFLTYFQNEAQLEKSRLLSDRFSAERPKGSFSTLEIQRTEQGDSAMYLCASSLAGLRNTEAFFGQGTRLTVV.

The chain has TRBV6-5 and TRBJ2-1, with a tentative D call TRBD2 (5 bases). The CDR3 consists of 16 residues. Germline-derived CDR1 and CDR2 are MNHEY and SVGAGI. Trimming took off 0 bases at V and 7 bases at J, with 16 bases between the two ends. Here the CDR3 reads CASSYSTLLTGNEQFF. The CDR3 bases are TGTGCCAGCAGTTACTCGACGTTGCTGACGGGGAATGAGCAGTTCTTC.

V and J are TRBV28 and TRBJ2-7; D is possibly TRBD1 (6 bases). CDR1 is MDHEN, CDR2 SYDVKM, per germline. The CDR3 is 13 amino acids. V dropped 2 bases and J dropped 4 bases, with 9 bases sitting between them. The CDR3 reads CASSLGGQYEQYF. For the CDR3, the DNA is TGTGCCAGCAGTTTAGGGGGCCAGTACGAGCAGTACTTC.

The CDR3 nucleotides read TGTGCCACCAGTGACCAACGAACCGGACAGGGTAGAAGAGCGCGCTATGGCTACACCTTC. It encodes CATSDQRTGQGRRARYGYTF. The chain is built from TRBV24-1 and TRBJ1-2, with 8 bases matching TRBD1. Germline V CDR1 and CDR2: KGHDR, SFDVKD. Trimming cost V 4 bases and J 4 bases; bases outside gene matches: 22. The length of the CDR3 is 20 residues.

The J gene is TRBJ2-2, the V gene TRBV19; D is perhaps TRBD1 (6 bases). CDR1 is LNHDA, CDR2 SQIVND, per germline (reference sequence). This CDR3 spans 21 amino acids. Trimming took off 6 bases at V and 4 bases at J, with 33 bases between the two ends. The CDR3 bases are TGTGCCAGTAGCGAGAAAGGTCTCCTTTGGTCCAACAGGGTCGGCACCGGGGAGCTGTTTTTT. This codes for CASSEKGLLWSNRVGTGELFF.

This sequence joins TRBV6-5 and TRBJ1-6, with D maybe TRBD1 (5 bases). The CDR3 length is 15 residues. Germline lookup yields CDR1 MNHEY and CDR2 SVGAGI. V was shortened by 5 bases and J by 1 base, with 9 bases between the two germline ends. CDR3 coding DNA: TGTGCCAGCAGTCTCCGGGGGTCCTATAATTCACCCCTCCACTTT. Translating gives CASSLRGSYNSPLHF.

The J gene is TRBJ1-2, the V gene TRBV3-1 (or the pseudogene TRBV3-2); D is unclear. The CDR3 length is 15 residues. Germline V lookup: CDR1 LGHDT, CDR2 YNNKEL (reference sequence). Trimming took off 0 bases at V and 4 bases at J, with 12 bases between the two ends. The CDR3 coding sequence is TGTGCCAGCAGCCAAGAAAACCAAGCGACCTATGGCTACACCTTC. This codes for CASSQENQATYGYTF.

This clone was observed a few times. The gene calls are TRBV30 and TRBJ1-5, with 8 bases that match TRBD1. Germline values: CDR1 GTSNPN, CDR2 SVGIG (reference sequence). J was trimmed by 8 bases and V by 0 bases; bases with no gene match: 12. This CDR3 comprises 16 residues. CDR3 DNA sequence: TGTGCCTGGAGTGTCTCGCTCCCAGGGGGCTCGGAGCCCCAGCATTTT. This sequence encodes CAWSVSLPGGSEPQHF.

The chain combines TRBV7-2 with TRBJ2-1; 9 bases match TRBD2. Germline assignment: CDR1 SGHTA and CDR2 FQGNSA. This CDR3 contains 13 residues. V shed 5 bases, J shed 12 bases, and the junction held 8 bases outside the gene matches. CDR3 nucleotides: TGTGCCAGCAGCGAAGCGGGGGGCCTTATGCAGTTCTTC. The encoded protein is CASSEAGGLMQFF.